These 16 T cell receptor beta chains were all obtained from the same sample, sequenced in a study of blood T cell repertoires in COVID-19. TCRdb keeps only in-frame clones here, not all; method: immunoSEQ multiplex PCR. Of around 120,000 clones listed, approximately 87% are singletons. The source material was peripheral blood. Every receptor here comes from a man aged 70 or older who had recovered from COVID-19.

This chain joins TRBV7-2 and TRBJ2-2; 8 bases map to TRBD1. The CDR3 extends over 15 amino acids. CDR1 is SGHTA and CDR2 is FQGNSA in the germline V gene. The V segment lost 5 bases and the J segment 0 bases; nucleotides outside the gene matches: 2. The CDR3 coding sequence is TGTGCCAGCAGCCAACAGGGGGCGAACACCGGGGAGCTGTTTTTT. Amino acid sequence: CASSQQGANTGELFF.

This chain links TRBV6-5 with TRBJ2-7; D might be TRBD2 (6 bases). This CDR3 comprises 11 residues. From germline, CDR1 is MNHEY and CDR2 SVGAGI. Trimming cost V 8 bases and J 13 bases, with 18 bases left between them. The CDR3 DNA reads as TGTGCCAGCGACGAAGGCGGGGTACATTACTTC. Translating gives CASDEGGVHYF.

The rearrangement links TRBV28 to TRBJ2-1, with 7 positions matching TRBD2. CDR3 length equals 15 residues. Germline V CDR1 and CDR2: MDHEN, SYDVKM. V was pared by 4 bases and J by 6 bases, with 9 bases of the junction left unmatched. The CDR3 sequence is CASSSGGGGINEQFF. CDR3 coding DNA: TGTGCCAGCAGTTCGGGTGGCGGGGGAATCAATGAGCAGTTCTTC.

V usage is TRBV20-1 and J usage is TRBJ2-7, with D possibly TRBD2 on 5 matching bases. V was pared by 4 bases and J by 6 bases, with 10 bases between. The CDR3 sequence is 11 residues long. The germline gives CDR1 DFQATT, CDR2 SNEGSKA (reference sequence). CDR3 protein: CSATRSGEQYF. As DNA, the CDR3 is TGCAGTGCTACAAGGAGCGGCGAGCAGTACTTC.

This chain links TRBV6-6 with TRBJ2-7, with 10 bases matching TRBD1. The V gene end was trimmed by 5 bases and the J gene end by 1 base; junction bases not matched to a gene: 8. This CDR3 has 16 amino acids. CDR1 is MNHNY, CDR2 SVGAGI, per germline (reference sequence). CDR3 sequence: CASSRGTGDRSYEQYF. The CDR3 DNA sequence: TGTGCCAGCAGTCGGGGGACAGGGGATCGATCCTACGAGCAGTACTTC.

The V gene is TRBV2, the J gene TRBJ2-1; TRBD2 aligns across 14 bases. V lost 6 bases, J lost 12 bases, and 4 bases stayed unmatched. This CDR3 is built from 13 residues. The V gene's germline CDR1 is SNHLY and CDR2 FYNNEI. In DNA form, the CDR3 reads TGTGCCAGCAGCGCCGGGACTAGCGGGAGGCAGTTCTTC. Translation gives CASSAGTSGRQFF.

This chain connects TRBV5-6 to TRBJ2-7; no clear D gene. Looked up from germline, CDR1 is SGHDT and CDR2 is YYEEEE. Trimming removed 4 bases from V and 11 bases from J, with 16 bases in between. The CDR3 spans 12 residues. CDR3: CASSAQWSLEYF. The CDR3 nucleotides are TGTGCCAGCAGCGCTCAGTGGTCCCTCGAGTACTTC.

The gene calls are TRBV10-3 and TRBJ1-2; D is unresolved. The CDR3 length is 13 residues. Germline CDR1 ENHRY, CDR2 SYGVKD. Trimming shortened V by 6 bases and J by 1 base, and 9 bases separated the two germline ends. DNA for the CDR3: TGTGCCATCAGCTCCGGGGATAACTATGGCTACACCTTC. Translation gives CAISSGDNYGYTF.

V and J are TRBV30 and TRBJ2-1; TRBD2 aligns across 10 bases. The CDR3 has 18 residues. Germline CDR1 is GTSNPN and CDR2 is SVGIG (reference sequence). Trimming at V came to 4 bases and at J to 0 bases, leaving 12 bases not matched to a gene. CDR3: CAWTIGRLAGTSYNEQFF. CDR3 sequence (DNA): TGTGCCTGGACTATTGGTCGACTAGCGGGTACCTCCTACAATGAGCAGTTCTTC.

This sequence joins TRBV28 and TRBJ1-2; D possibly corresponds to TRBD1 (6 bases). Germline values: CDR1 MDHEN, CDR2 SYDVKM. The ends were cut back, 6 bases at V and 2 bases at J, with 19 bases in the middle. This CDR3 is 16 amino acids long. CDR3 sequence (DNA): TGTGCCAGCAGCACTGGAGGTGGGGGCGGAAACTATGGCTACACCTTC. Its translation is CASSTGGGGGNYGYTF.

The V and J genes are TRBV5-6 and TRBJ2-7, with 8 nucleotides matching TRBD2. V gave up 4 bases and J gave up 4 bases; unmatched junction bases: 4. Germline V gene lookup returns CDR1 SGHDT and CDR2 YYEEEE. This CDR3 has 13 residues. As DNA, the CDR3 is TGTGCCAGCAGCCGCGGGACTAGTTACGAGCAGTACTTC. Protein product: CASSRGTSYEQYF. Full variable domain (remainder filled in from reference TRBV5-6 and TRBJ2-7): DAGVTQSPTHLIKTRGQQVTLRCSPKSGHDTVSWYQQALGQGPQFIFQYYEEEERQRGNFPDRFSGHQFPNYSSELNVNALLLGDSALYLCASSRGTSYEQYFGPGTRLTVT.

This sequence joins TRBV5-1 and TRBJ2-2; D uncertain. CDR1 and CDR2 from the germline V gene are SGHRS and YFSETQ. This CDR3 is 14 amino acids long. Trimming removed 7 bases at V and 0 bases at J, with 10 bases between. The CDR3 spells CASRGETNTGELFF. The CDR3, as DNA: TGCGCCAGCCGAGGTGAAACGAACACCGGGGAGCTGTTTTTT.

The J gene is TRBJ2-7, the V gene TRBV7-2; D is ambiguous. V was shortened by 3 bases and J by 2 bases, with 8 bases between the two germline ends. Germline CDR1 SGHTA, CDR2 FQGNSA. The CDR3 extends over 13 amino acids. CDR3 region: CASSFRLTYEQYF. The CDR3 bases are TGTGCCAGCAGCTTCAGACTCACCTACGAGCAGTACTTC.

CDR3 region: CSVSDRVRNYGYTF. CDR3 in DNA: TGCAGCGTCTCCGACAGAGTACGGAACTATGGCTACACCTTC. This chain joins TRBV29-1 and TRBJ1-2, with D tentatively TRBD1 (5 bases). The V end was cut by 6 bases, the J end by 2 bases, with 16 bases between. Germline CDR1 reads SQVTM; CDR2 reads ANQGSEA. The CDR3 has 14 amino acids.

In this sample, this clone turned up once. The chain recombines TRBV5-1 with TRBJ2-7; 9 bases are a match to TRBD1. The CDR3 runs to 14 residues. With V trimmed by 2 bases and J by 7 bases, 7 bases remained unmatched. The V gene's germline CDR1 is SGHRS and CDR2 YFSETQ. CDR3 sequence: CASSLSTGGFEQYF. The CDR3 bases are TGCGCCAGCAGCTTAAGTACAGGGGGCTTTGAGCAGTACTTC.

The gene calls are TRBV30 and TRBJ2-1; tentative D call: TRBD2 (5 bases). V was cut by 0 bases and J by 0 bases, with 6 bases left in between. Germline V gives CDR1 GTSNPN, CDR2 SVGIG (reference sequence). The CDR3 runs 14 residues. CDR3 bases: TGTGCCTGGAGTGTCGGGGTCTCCTACAATGAGCAGTTCTTC. Amino acids: CAWSVGVSYNEQFF.